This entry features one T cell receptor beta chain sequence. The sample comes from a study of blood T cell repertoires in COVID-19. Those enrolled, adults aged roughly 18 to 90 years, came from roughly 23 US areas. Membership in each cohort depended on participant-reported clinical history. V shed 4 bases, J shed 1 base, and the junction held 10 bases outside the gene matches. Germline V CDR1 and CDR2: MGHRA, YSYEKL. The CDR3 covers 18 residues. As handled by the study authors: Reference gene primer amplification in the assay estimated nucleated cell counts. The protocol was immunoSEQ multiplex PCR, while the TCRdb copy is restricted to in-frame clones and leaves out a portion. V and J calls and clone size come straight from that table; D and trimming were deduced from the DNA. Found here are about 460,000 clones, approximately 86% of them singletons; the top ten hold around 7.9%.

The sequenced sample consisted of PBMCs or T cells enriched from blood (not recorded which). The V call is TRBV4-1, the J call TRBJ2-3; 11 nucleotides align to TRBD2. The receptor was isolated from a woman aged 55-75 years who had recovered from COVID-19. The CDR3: CASSLVAGGIGGTDTQYF. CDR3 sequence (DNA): TGCGCCAGCAGCCTCGTAGCGGGGGGGATTGGTGGCACAGATACGCAGTATTTT.